The T cell receptor (beta chain) described here comes from a study of identical twins. There are 13 residues in the CDR3. V lost 0 bases and J lost 7, with 8 bases in between. Germline V CDR1 and CDR2: SGHRS, YFSETQ. TCRdb used MiXCR to reprocess the 5' RACE reads, holding one entry per CDR3 protein. The table lists under 900,000 distinct CDR3 sequences, 15% to 20% of them singletons, with about an eighth in the top ten. Another study also made use of these data, one on T cells expressing NK-cell markers.

The source is a woman aged 18-29 years in good health. Material: PBMCs. The rearrangement joins TRBV5-1 to TRBJ1-3; no firm D call. The CDR3 reads CASSLGYGNTIYF. CDR3 nucleotides: TGCGCCAGCAGCTTGGGATACGGGAACACCATATATTTT.